This record concerns one T cell receptor beta chain sequence. No antigen is known for it. This CDR3 is built from 17 residues. Germline values: CDR1 KGHDR, CDR2 SFDVKD. Trimming left V 4 bases short and J 4 bases short, with 18 bases between. This entry comes from a study of T cell responses to AZD1222 COVID-19 vaccine. Study results and limitations: Seropositive status at baseline applied to only a handful of AZD1222 recipients. When two AZD1222 doses had been given, Spike-specific TCR breadth and depth rose. The donor cohort was predominantly white British with a female majority, and clonal diversity may have been underestimated. Regions left unmutated in variants are reportedly the target of nearly half of spike-specific TCRs.

Profiling relied on immunoSEQ multiplex PCR, and the TCRdb table lists in-frame clones only, not all of them. Of 150,000 to 200,000 clones listed, around 94% are singletons. The rearrangement joins TRBV24-1 to TRBJ2-2; D possibly corresponds to TRBD1 (6 bases). The specimen comprised peripheral blood, sampled on day 0 of AZD1222 vaccination. The clonotype comes from an adult in good health. This CDR3 is CATSENFGRTATGELFF. The DNA of the CDR3 is TGTGCCACCAGTGAGAATTTTGGCCGGACAGCCACCGGGGAGCTGTTTTTT.